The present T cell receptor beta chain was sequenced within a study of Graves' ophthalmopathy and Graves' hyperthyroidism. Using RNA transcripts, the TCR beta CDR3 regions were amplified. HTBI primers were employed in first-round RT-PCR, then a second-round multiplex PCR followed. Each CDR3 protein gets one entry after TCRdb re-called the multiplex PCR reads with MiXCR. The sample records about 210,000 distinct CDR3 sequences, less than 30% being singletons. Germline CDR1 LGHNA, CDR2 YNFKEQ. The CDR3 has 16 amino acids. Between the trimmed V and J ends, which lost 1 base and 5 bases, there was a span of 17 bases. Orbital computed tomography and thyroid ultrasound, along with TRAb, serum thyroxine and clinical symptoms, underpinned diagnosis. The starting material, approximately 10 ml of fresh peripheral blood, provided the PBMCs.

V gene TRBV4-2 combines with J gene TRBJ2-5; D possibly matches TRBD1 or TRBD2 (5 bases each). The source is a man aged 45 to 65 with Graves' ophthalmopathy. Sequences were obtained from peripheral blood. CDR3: CASSQGGTGVVETQYF. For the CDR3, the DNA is TGTGCCAGCAGCCAAGGGGGGACCGGTGTAGTCGAGACCCAGTACTTC.